This T cell receptor (beta chain) was profiled in a study of CD8 T cells in ankylosing spondylitis. This clonotype occurred many times. Its antigen is still unknown. General study results and limits: Reported data indicate significant enrichment of disease-linked clones within matched ankylosing spondylitis synovial fluid. In ankylosing spondylitis blood, a motif of eight highly homologous TCR beta variants appeared characteristic. In the blood and synovial fluid of reactive arthritis, some motif variants had been previously reported.

This CDR3 has 14 amino acids. V was cut by 3 bases and J by 0 bases, with 8 bases left in between. Germline values: CDR1 SGHRS, CDR2 YFSETQ. As the method for making TCR beta libraries, quantitative 5'-RACE with molecular barcodes was used. TCRdb processed the 5' RACE reads anew with MiXCR; each CDR3 protein has one entry. The table lists a few hundred thousand distinct CDR3 sequences, approximately 11% of them singletons. Sequenced: blood, either unsorted or a sorted T cell fraction (not recorded which). The source of this sequence is a male donor with ankylosing spondylitis or in good health (not recorded which). The rearrangement links TRBV5-1 to TRBJ2-3; no firm D call. In DNA form, the CDR3 reads TGCGCCAGCAGCTCCGGAACTAGCACAGATACGCAGTATTTT. Its protein is CASSSGTSTDTQYF.